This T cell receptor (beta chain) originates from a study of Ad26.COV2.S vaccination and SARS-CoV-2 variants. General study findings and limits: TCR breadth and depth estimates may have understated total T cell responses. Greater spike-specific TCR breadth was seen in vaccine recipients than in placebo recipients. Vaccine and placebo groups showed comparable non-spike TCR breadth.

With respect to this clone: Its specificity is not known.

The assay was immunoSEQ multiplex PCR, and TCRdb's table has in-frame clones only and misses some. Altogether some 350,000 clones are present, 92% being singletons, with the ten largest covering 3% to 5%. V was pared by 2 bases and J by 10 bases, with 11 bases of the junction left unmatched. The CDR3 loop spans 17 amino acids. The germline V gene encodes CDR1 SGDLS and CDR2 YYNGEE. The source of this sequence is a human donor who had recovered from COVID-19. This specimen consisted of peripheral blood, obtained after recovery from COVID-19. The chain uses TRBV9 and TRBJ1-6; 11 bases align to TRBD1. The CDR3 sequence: CASSVGTGGRLGSPLHF. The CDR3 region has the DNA TGTGCCAGCAGCGTCGGGACAGGGGGGCGCCTAGGATCACCCCTCCACTTT.